A selection of T cell receptor beta chains follows, all from one sample in a study of beta chain features in type 1 diabetes. Sequencing used immunoSEQ multiplex PCR; TCRdb keeps in-frame clones, though not all of them. The table records about 41,000 clones, approximately 62% of them present only once. Sequencing used Tregs from blood. These receptors all come from a man under 40 with type 1 diabetes. Some clones in this sample may be carry-over from other donors' samples. CDR3s include the opening cysteine and the closing phenylalanine or tryptophan. Fields, in order: D gene, J gene, clone size, CDR3 length, V gene, CDR3 protein, CDR3 DNA. D genes are given only for firm matches. Clone sizes are given selectively: once, few, many, or a class where the clone is expanded.

>NA|TRBJ1-1|few|16|TRBV6-5
CASSYSGATVDTEAFF
TGTGCCAGCAGTTACTCGGGCGCGACAGTAGACACTGAAGCTTTCTTT
>NA|TRBJ2-4|NA|15|TRBV7-9
CASSLTEAGANIQYF
TGTGCCAGCAGCTTAACCGAGGCGGGGGCGAACATTCAGTACTTC
>TRBD1|TRBJ2-2|NA|15|TRBV11-2
CASSRQGSGTGELFF
TGTGCCAGCAGCAGACAGGGGTCTGGCACCGGGGAGCTGTTTTTT
>NA|TRBJ2-1|NA|14|TRBV9
CASSGVPGYNEQFF
TGTGCCAGCAGCGGCGTCCCGGGCTACAATGAGCAGTTCTTC
>TRBD1|TRBJ1-1|NA|13|TRBV29-1
CSVGSTGGTEAFF
TGCAGCGTTGGGTCTACAGGGGGTACTGAAGCTTTCTTT
>NA|TRBJ1-2|NA|11|TRBV5-4
CASSPGYGYTF
TGTGCCAGCAGCCCGGGGTATGGCTACACCTTC
>NA|TRBJ1-2|NA|15|TRBV2
CASSVARRDNYGYTF
TGTGCCAGCAGTGTAGCGAGGAGGGATAACTATGGCTACACCTTC
>NA|TRBJ2-6|NA|15|TRBV5-1
CASSAIGTRAGVLTF
TGCGCCAGCAGCGCAATAGGGACACGTGCCGGGGTCCTGACTTTC
>NA|TRBJ1-5|NA|13|TRBV7-2
CASSLFSRQPQHF
TGTGCCAGCAGCTTATTCTCTCGTCAGCCCCAGCATTTT
>NA|TRBJ2-3|NA|14|TRBV5-1
CASKQLVGTDTQYF
TGCGCCAGCAAACAGTTGGTAGGCACAGATACGCAGTATTTT
>NA|TRBJ2-1|NA|14|TRBV5-1
CASSLGTSFSEQFF
TGCGCCAGCAGCCTGGGAACTAGCTTCTCTGAGCAGTTCTTC
>NA|TRBJ2-7|NA|14|TRBV18
CASSPQGPLYEQYF
TGTGCCAGCTCACCACAGGGGCCCTTGTACGAGCAGTACTTC
>TRBD1|TRBJ2-2|NA|16|TRBV5-1
CASSLGQGLATGELFF
TGCGCCAGCAGCCTTGGACAGGGGCTCGCCACCGGGGAGCTGTTTTTT
>TRBD2|TRBJ2-5|NA|15|TRBV7-9
CASSPRLAGVETQYF
TGTGCCAGCAGCCCCCGACTAGCGGGGGTTGAGACCCAGTACTTC
>TRBD1|TRBJ2-1|NA|15|TRBV28
CASSLGSGGYNEQFF
TGTGCCAGCAGTTTAGGGTCAGGGGGCTACAATGAGCAGTTCTTC
>TRBD1|TRBJ2-4|NA|16|TRBV28
CASSFRTGLAKNIQYF
TGTGCCAGCAGTTTCCGGACAGGGTTGGCCAAAAACATTCAGTACTTC
>NA|TRBJ2-5|once|13|TRBV7-7
CASSLDSQETQYF
TGTGCTAGCAGCTTAGACAGTCAAGAGACCCAGTACTTC
>NA|TRBJ1-4|NA|14|TRBV27
CASSPSASLEKLFF
TGTGCCAGCAGTCCCAGCGCGAGCCTTGAAAAACTGTTTTTT
>NA|TRBJ2-5|NA|15|TRBV5-8
CASSLGLRFDVTQYF
TGTGCCAGCAGCTTGGGACTCCGCTTTGACGTGACCCAGTACTTC
>NA|TRBJ1-5|NA|11|TRBV6-4
CASCSRQPQHF
TGTGCCAGCTGCTCCAGGCAGCCCCAGCATTTT
>NA|TRBJ1-1|NA|14|TRBV7-8
CASREGLLSTEAFF
TGTGCCAGCAGGGAAGGACTTCTGAGCACTGAAGCTTTCTTT
>NA|TRBJ2-1|NA|15|TRBV19
CASSKAGATYNEQFF
TGTGCCAGTAGTAAAGCAGGGGCCACCTACAATGAGCAGTTCTTC
>TRBD1|TRBJ1-5|few|15|TRBV6-6
CASSYTTGSNQPQHF
TGTGCCAGCAGTTACACGACAGGGAGCAATCAGCCCCAGCATTTT
>NA|TRBJ2-5|few|15|TRBV2
CASSEQGTPQETQYF
TGTGCCAGCAGTGAGCAGGGCACACCGCAAGAGACCCAGTACTTC
>NA|TRBJ1-1|NA|13|TRBV2
CASLREGVAEAFF
TGTGCCAGCTTAAGGGAGGGGGTCGCGGAAGCTTTCTTT
>NA|TRBJ1-1|NA|12|TRBV27
CASRKDMREAFF
TGTGCCAGCAGGAAGGACATGCGTGAAGCTTTCTTT
>TRBD1|TRBJ2-5|NA|15|TRBV2
CASSEGGQGGETQYF
TGTGCCAGCAGTGAGGGGGGACAGGGGGGAGAGACCCAGTACTTC
>NA|TRBJ2-7|once|11|TRBV4-1
CASSVDSEQYF
TGCGCCAGCAGCGTAGATAGCGAGCAGTACTTC
>NA|TRBJ2-7|NA|14|TRBV7-2
CASSLGSKPYEQYF
TGTGCCAGCAGCTTAGGTTCGAAGCCCTACGAGCAGTACTTC
>TRBD2|TRBJ2-3|NA|17|TRBV7-9
CASSLGTSALLTDTQYF
TGTGCCAGCAGCTTAGGGACTAGCGCACTACTCACAGATACGCAGTATTTT
>NA|TRBJ1-3|NA|12|TRBV6-6
CATQGSGNTIYF
TGTGCCACCCAGGGGTCTGGAAACACCATATATTTT
>TRBD1|TRBJ2-1|NA|14|TRBV2
CATSLDRGVNEQFF
TGTGCCACCTCTCTGGACAGGGGCGTCAATGAGCAGTTCTTC
>TRBD1|TRBJ2-3|NA|14|TRBV2
CASALDRGPDTQYF
TGTGCCAGCGCCCTTGACAGGGGGCCAGATACGCAGTATTTT
>NA|TRBJ2-5|NA|12|TRBV29-1
CSVADTTETQYF
TGCAGCGTCGCGGACACGACGGAGACCCAGTACTTC
>NA|TRBJ2-5|NA|14|TRBV9
CASSVDPGQETQYF
TGTGCCAGCAGCGTAGACCCAGGACAAGAGACCCAGTACTTC
>NA|TRBJ1-1|few|16|TRBV18
CASSPLTGPKNTEAFF
TGTGCCAGCTCACCGCTGACAGGCCCAAAGAACACTGAAGCTTTCTTT
>NA|TRBJ1-6|NA|13|TRBV5-1
CASSHHEEISLHF
TGCGCCAGCAGCCACCACGAGGAGATCTCCCTCCACTTT
>NA|TRBJ1-3|NA|13|TRBV7-2
CATRRGSGNTIYF
TGTGCCACACGTCGGGGCTCTGGAAACACCATATATTTT
>TRBD2|TRBJ2-7|few|16|TRBV7-6
CASSPKGRGGDYEQYF
TGTGCCAGCAGCCCCAAAGGGAGGGGTGGGGACTACGAGCAGTACTTC
>NA|TRBJ2-1|NA|14|TRBV7-2
CASSPGAGYNEQFF
TGTGCCAGCAGCCCCGGGGCGGGATACAATGAGCAGTTCTTC
>NA|TRBJ1-1|few|15|TRBV4-2
CASSQGLDRNTEAFF
TGTGCCAGCAGCCAGGGCCTCGATCGAAACACTGAAGCTTTCTTT
>NA|TRBJ1-2|NA|12|TRBV5-1
CASSPGDYGYTF
TGCGCCAGCAGCCCGGGGGACTATGGCTACACCTTC
>NA|TRBJ1-1|NA|11|TRBV28
CASPSGTEAFF
TGTGCCAGCCCGTCGGGAACGGAAGCTTTCTTT
>NA|TRBJ1-1|NA|13|TRBV4-1
CASSRKGGTEAFF
TGCGCCAGCAGCCGAAAGGGCGGGACTGAAGCTTTCTTT
>TRBD2|TRBJ2-5|NA|15|TRBV11-2
CASSTTGGPQETQYF
TGTGCCAGCAGCACGACGGGGGGGCCCCAAGAGACCCAGTACTTC
>NA|TRBJ2-5|NA|16|TRBV12-5
CASGTRETRGEETQYF
TGTGCTAGTGGTACCCGAGAGACCAGGGGGGAGGAGACCCAGTACTTC
>NA|TRBJ1-5|NA|15|TRBV10-3
CAISESMRSNQPQHF
TGTGCCATCAGTGAGTCGATGCGTAGCAATCAGCCCCAGCATTTT
>TRBD2|TRBJ2-5|NA|16|TRBV5-1
CASSLDTAGLQETQYF
TGCGCCAGCAGCTTGGATACAGCGGGGCTCCAAGAGACCCAGTACTTC